This T cell receptor beta chain was retrieved from a study of blood T cell repertoires in COVID-19. About the research overall: T cells, B-cell-depleted T cells, or PBMCs supplied cDNA or gDNA.

Data came from immunoSEQ multiplex PCR; TCRdb stores just in-frame clones and leaves some out. The sample contains 130,000 to 150,000 clones, roughly 84% of which appear only once. V dropped 3 bases and J dropped 4 bases, with 7 bases sitting between them. The CDR3 is 13 amino acids. Germline CDR1 SGHTA, CDR2 FQGNSA. Participants had their cohort set by participant-reported clinical history. This sequence was found in a woman between 50 and 59 years old who had been exposed to COVID-19. The source material was PBMCs or T cells enriched from blood (not recorded which). The rearrangement uses TRBV7-2 and TRBJ1-5; the D is unclear. CDR3 in amino acids: CASSFAENQPQHF. CDR3 coding DNA: TGTGCCAGCAGCTTCGCGGAAAATCAGCCCCAGCATTTT.